This T cell receptor (beta chain) came from a study of T cell responses to AZD1222 COVID-19 vaccine. With 5 bases removed from V and 6 bases from J, the gap between germline ends came to 14 bases. The CDR3 is 14 amino acids. Per the germline V gene, CDR1 is MDHEN and CDR2 is SYDVKM. On this clone itself: Antigen unknown.

The protocol was immunoSEQ multiplex PCR, while the TCRdb copy is restricted to in-frame clones and leaves out a portion. The data contain some 130,000 clones, 85% to 90% of them singletons. Points from the study as a whole: Baseline antibody screening turned up just a handful of seropositive AZD1222 recipients. Mostly white British, mostly female donors; authors suggested clonal diversity may be underestimated.

The rearrangement links TRBV28 to TRBJ1-5; weak D call: TRBD1 (5 bases). The sequencing here drew on peripheral blood, taken on day 0 of AZD1222 vaccination. This receptor was taken from an adult in good health. The CDR3 sequence is CASSQAGLSQPQHF. The CDR3 nucleotides read TGTGCCAGCAGTCAGGCAGGGTTGAGTCAGCCCCAGCATTTT.